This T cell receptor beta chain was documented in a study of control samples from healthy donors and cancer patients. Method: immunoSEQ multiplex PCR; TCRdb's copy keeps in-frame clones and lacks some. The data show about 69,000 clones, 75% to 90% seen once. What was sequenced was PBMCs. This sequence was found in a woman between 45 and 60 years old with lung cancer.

CDR3 nucleotides: TGTGCCAGTAGCCTGGTGACACTACTTAATCAGCCCCAGCATTTT. Its protein is CASSLVTLLNQPQHF. The rearrangement joins TRBV19 to TRBJ1-5; D gene ambiguous. The length of the CDR3 is 15 residues. CDR1 LNHDA and CDR2 SQIVND come from the germline V gene (reference sequence). The V end lost 6 bases, the J end lost 4 bases, and 16 bases lay between the germline ends.